These 20 T cell receptor beta chains share one sample of origin, sequenced in a study of vaccination and CD4 T cells after COVID-19. No antigen is known for these receptors. Treatment noted: approximately 9-day PBMC culture with coronavirus spike peptide pools or control peptides (ViraFEST assay). Sequence data for DNA of cultured CD4+ T cells were generated by the Oncomine TCR Beta short-read assay. MiXCR, run by TCRdb on the PCR reads, gives a single entry per CDR3 protein. The repertoire consists of fewer than 25,000 distinct CDR3 sequences, with nearly 55% occurring once and the leading ten covering under 7%. Sequencing was done on a sample of CD4+ T cells from blood, cultured in vitro. The source is a human donor who had recovered from COVID-19.

The genes are TRBV6-1 and TRBJ2-1; TRBD2 is a possible D gene (5 bases). The CDR3 consists of 15 residues. Germline CDR1 reads MNHNS; CDR2 reads SASEGT. V shed 6 bases and J shed 5 bases, with 17 bases lying between them. In DNA form, the CDR3 reads TGTGCCAGCAGCCGACCTTTGGACGGGGACAATGAGCAGTTCTTC. Protein sequence: CASSRPLDGDNEQFF.

This clonotype was counted a few times. The genes are TRBV24-1 and TRBJ1-5; a weak D match, TRBD1 (5 bases). The CDR3 is made up of 14 amino acids. In germline, CDR1 is KGHDR, CDR2 SFDVKD. V dropped 2 bases and J dropped 7 bases, with 11 bases sitting between them. In DNA, the CDR3 is TGTGCCACCAGTGATTCAGGGAGCAGGCAGCCCCAGCATTTT. As protein: CATSDSGSRQPQHF.

The chain carries TRBV19 and TRBJ2-3, with 7 nucleotides matching TRBD2. V was pared by 5 bases and J by 2 bases, with 7 bases of the junction left unmatched. The length of the CDR3 is 15 residues. Germline V CDR1 and CDR2: LNHDA, SQIVND (reference sequence). CDR3 sequence: CASSDSGFDTDTQYF. CDR3 DNA sequence: TGTGCCAGTAGTGATAGCGGGTTCGACACAGATACGCAGTATTTT.

The sample holds one count of this clonotype. The chain is built from TRBV12-3 or TRBV12-4 and TRBJ1-4; D might be TRBD1 (6 bases). V was pared by 7 bases and J by 5 bases, with 11 bases between. This CDR3 comprises 13 residues. The CDR3 is CASTWGANEKLFF. CDR3 in DNA: TGTGCCAGCACCTGGGGGGCAAATGAAAAACTGTTTTTT.

The J gene is TRBJ2-1, the V gene TRBV20-1; 9 bases are shared with TRBD2. CDR3 length equals 15 residues. Trimming took 5 bases from V and 7 from J; bases not matched to a gene: 12. Germline V gene data show CDR1 as DFQATT and CDR2 as SNEGSKA (reference sequence). The CDR3 nucleotides read TGCAGTGCTCAAGACCCGGGACTAGCTTGGAATGAGCAGTTCTTC. Translated, it gives CSAQDPGLAWNEQFF.

CDR3 region: CASSSLSYSPLHF. Written as DNA, the CDR3 is TGTGCCAGCAGCTCCCTTTCCTATTCACCCCTCCACTTT. The chain carries TRBV12-1 and TRBJ1-6. TRBV12-1 constitutes a pseudogene. CDR3 length equals 13 residues.

This clonotype was seen more than once but under ten times. V is TRBV2 and J is TRBJ2-5; D gene ambiguous. This CDR3 is built from 14 residues. CDR1 is SNHLY and CDR2 is FYNNEI in the germline V gene. V was clipped by 6 bases and J by 5 bases, with 16 bases between them. CDR3 loop: CASSASWVGETQYF. The CDR3, as DNA: TGTGCCAGCAGCGCATCCTGGGTGGGGGAGACCCAGTACTTC.

V and J are TRBV10-1 and TRBJ2-5, with no clear D. Germline assignment: CDR1 WNHNN and CDR2 SYGVQD (reference sequence). The length of the CDR3 is 13 residues. Between the trimmed V and J ends, which lost 6 bases and 3 bases, there was a span of 11 bases. CDR3 nucleotides: TGCGCCAGCAGCTCTCCTGCAGAAGAGACCCAGTACTTC. Protein: CASSSPAEETQYF.

J is TRBJ2-1 and V is TRBV6-4; D may be TRBD1 (6 bases). CDR1 is MRHNA and CDR2 is SNTAGT in the germline V gene. V was shortened by 9 bases and J by 2 bases, with 17 bases between the two germline ends. The CDR3 runs 15 residues. CDR3 sequence (DNA): TGTGCCAGGGGGGCGCAGAGCGGCGCCTACAATGAGCAGTTCTTC. Translated: CARGAQSGAYNEQFF.

The chain links TRBV7-3 to TRBJ2-1; D is unresolved. This CDR3 region has 13 residues. Germline assignment: CDR1 SGHTA and CDR2 FQGTGA. V lost 3 bases, J lost 9 bases, and 12 bases lay in between. CDR3: CASSFSQVGEQFF. In DNA, the CDR3 is TGTGCCAGCAGCTTTTCCCAAGTGGGTGAGCAGTTCTTC.

The chain carries TRBV27 and TRBJ1-1; D call uncertain. Germline-derived CDR1 and CDR2 are MNHEY and SMNVEV (reference sequence). Between the trimmed V and J ends, which lost 3 bases and 7 bases, there was a span of 12 bases. The CDR3 totals 13 residues. CDR3 in DNA: TGTGCCAGCAGTTTTTCTACGTGGAGTGAAGCTTTCTTT. It encodes CASSFSTWSEAFF.

The V gene is TRBV19, the J gene TRBJ2-3; possibly TRBD1 for D (6 bases). Germline V CDR1 and CDR2: LNHDA, SQIVND (reference sequence). The CDR3 loop spans 14 amino acids. V dropped 1 base and J dropped 5 bases, with 10 bases sitting between them. The CDR3 DNA reads as TGTGCCAGTAGTATAGTCCCAGGGGTAGATACGCAGTATTTT. Translating it yields CASSIVPGVDTQYF. Full variable domain (outside the CDR3, taken from reference TRBV19 and TRBJ2-3): DGGITQSPKYLFRKEGQNVTLSCEQNLNHDAMYWYRQDPGQGLRLIYYSQIVNDFQKGDIAEGYSVSREKKESFPLTVTSAQKNPTAFYLCASSIVPGVDTQYFGPGTRLTVL.

V is TRBV7-3 and J is TRBJ2-5; D might be TRBD2 (5 bases). Deletions cut 5 bases from V and 3 bases from J, with 16 bases between. This CDR3 is 15 amino acids long. Germline V CDR1 and CDR2: SGHTA, FQGTGA. CDR3 sequence: CASSRSGGRKETQYF. CDR3 DNA sequence: TGTGCCAGCAGCCGGAGCGGTGGGCGGAAAGAGACCCAGTACTTC.

There are a few counts of this clonotype. This chain joins TRBV20-1 and TRBJ2-1; 7 nucleotides match TRBD2. This CDR3 spans 16 amino acids. V was clipped by 4 bases and J by 0 bases; unmatched bases: 9. In germline, CDR1 is DFQATT, CDR2 SNEGSKA (reference sequence). The CDR3 DNA sequence: TGCAGTGCTATCCAGCCACTAGCGCCCTCCTACAATGAGCAGTTCTTC. This translates into CSAIQPLAPSYNEQFF.

CDR3 DNA sequence: TGTGCCAGCAGTTACTCGGGACAGGGGTACGAGCAGTACTTC. Residues: CASSYSGQGYEQYF. The chain is built from TRBV6-5 and TRBJ2-7; 10 bases map to TRBD1. V was clipped by 0 bases and J by 4 bases; unmatched bases: 0. The CDR3 consists of 14 residues. Germline-derived CDR1 and CDR2 are MNHEY and SVGAGI.

The chain couples TRBV5-1 to TRBJ2-7, with D possibly being TRBD2 (5 bases). The CDR3 is 14 amino acids. Trimming took 4 bases from V and 5 from J, leaving 16 bases between them. Germline V gene lookup returns CDR1 SGHRS and CDR2 YFSETQ. The CDR3 DNA sequence: TGCGCCAGCAGCGCCGGGAACAGCAACAACGAGCAGTACTTC. The encoded protein is CASSAGNSNNEQYF.

This chain uses TRBV20-1 with TRBJ2-3, with TRBD2 identical over 14 bases. The J segment lost 3 bases and the V segment lost 1 base, leaving 6 bases of the junction unmatched. CDR3 size: 17 residues. Germline CDR1 and CDR2: DFQATT and SNEGSKA (reference sequence). The chain's CDR3 is CSARGLGTSGRTDTQYF. The CDR3 bases are TGCAGTGCTAGAGGGCTTGGGACTAGCGGGAGAACAGATACGCAGTATTTT.

The gene calls are TRBV11-3 and TRBJ1-5; D ambiguous. With 1 base removed from V and 7 bases from J, the gap between germline ends came to 8 bases. Per the germline V gene, CDR1 is SGHNT and CDR2 is YENEEA. This CDR3 is 13 amino acids long. The CDR3 sequence is CASSLGVHQPQHF. The CDR3 nucleotides read TGTGCCAGCAGCTTAGGGGTTCACCAGCCCCAGCATTTT.

This clonotype turned up a few times. This chain links TRBV12-3 or TRBV12-4 with TRBJ1-5; D gene unclear. V was shortened by 3 bases and J by 0 bases, with 9 bases between the two germline ends. There are 15 residues in the CDR3. The DNA for the CDR3 is TGTGCCAGCAGTTTCGGGATCTATAGCAATCAGCCCCAGCATTTT. Residues: CASSFGIYSNQPQHF.

CDR3 region: CASSLKKAAIQETQYF. The CDR3 DNA sequence: TGTGCCAGCAGCTTAAAAAAGGCAGCGATCCAAGAGACCCAGTACTTC. The V call is TRBV7-2, the J call TRBJ2-5, with unresolved D. The CDR3 is made up of 16 amino acids. Germline values: CDR1 SGHTA, CDR2 FQGNSA. With 2 bases removed from V and 1 base from J, the gap between germline ends came to 14 bases.